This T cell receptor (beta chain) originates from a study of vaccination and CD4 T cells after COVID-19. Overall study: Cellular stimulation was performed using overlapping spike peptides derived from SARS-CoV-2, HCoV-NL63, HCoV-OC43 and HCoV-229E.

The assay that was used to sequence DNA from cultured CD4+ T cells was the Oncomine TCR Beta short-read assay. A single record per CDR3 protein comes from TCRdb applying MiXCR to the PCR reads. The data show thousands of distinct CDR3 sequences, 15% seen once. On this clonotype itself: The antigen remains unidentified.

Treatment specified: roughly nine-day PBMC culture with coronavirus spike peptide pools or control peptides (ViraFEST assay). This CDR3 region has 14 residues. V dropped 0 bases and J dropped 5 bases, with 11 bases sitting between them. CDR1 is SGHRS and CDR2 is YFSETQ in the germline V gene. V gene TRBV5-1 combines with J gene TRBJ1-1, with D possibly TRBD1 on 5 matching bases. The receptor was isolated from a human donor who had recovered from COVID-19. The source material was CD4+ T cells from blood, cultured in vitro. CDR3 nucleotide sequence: TGCGCCAGCAGCTTGGCCAGTCGGGGGACTGAAGCTTTCTTT. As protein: CASSLASRGTEAFF.